This is a list of T cell receptor beta chains from one sample in a study of T cells after yellow fever vaccination. TCRdb used MiXCR to reprocess the 5' RACE reads, holding one entry per CDR3 protein. The repertoire holds hundreds of thousands of distinct CDR3 sequences, with approximately 3.9% as singletons. The starting material was PBMCs, obtained on the day of the yellow fever booster vaccination. Every receptor here comes from a man aged 18 to 29 who received the YFV17D yellow fever vaccine. Each CDR3 is given without its conserved first and last residue.

>TRBV6-1
ASSQQEGFDYGYT
>TRBV6-6
ASSYYTSTDTQY
>TRBV7-2
ASSYGTFTDTQY
>TRBV5-5
ASSSGQGVPWGYT
>TRBV20-1
SAFDRDQPQH
>TRBV4-3
ASSQEVDRRPQH
>TRBV12-3/TRBV12-4
ASSNEPGTRDTQY
>TRBV10-3
AIRSGTGNQPQH
>TRBV12-3/TRBV12-4
ASSLFVDQPQH
>TRBV5-1
ASSFPWTGVNQPQH
>TRBV7-9
ASSESRDGELF
>TRBV5-4
ASSLWTGGLPEAF
>TRBV20-1
SATYTGGAGTEAF
>TRBV20-1
SAPLRAGAADTQY
>TRBV5-5
ASSLPDTQY
>TRBV2
ASSGQGASNQPQH
>TRBV4-3
ASSQFLDYYEQY
>TRBV12-3/TRBV12-4
ASSFRTGSGANVLT
>TRBV7-2
ASSLSQANYGYT
>TRBV12-3/TRBV12-4
ASSRDFINSPLH
>TRBV7-6
ASSQTGQGGYT
>TRBV29-1
SVDFLVTRSLNTEAF
>TRBV5-5
ASSPRVLLAKNIQY
>TRBV6-6
ASRSENTEAF
>TRBV3-1
ASSQGTGHTEAF
>TRBV11-1
ASSPIFREETQY
>TRBV7-9
ASSFRVQETQY